The 2 T cell receptor beta chains reported below all come from one sample, sequenced in a study of response to subunit inactivated influenza vaccine. A single record per CDR3 protein comes from TCRdb applying MiXCR to the RT-PCR reads. In the table there are more than 200,000 distinct CDR3 sequences, less than 15% of which are singletons. The source was non-naive T cells sorted from PBMCs, collected around two weeks before vaccination. The receptors stem from a man aged 45-65 years who received an inactivated influenza vaccine.

The gene calls are TRBV4-3 and TRBJ2-5; 7 nucleotides line up with TRBD2. Germline CDR1 LGHNA, CDR2 YSLEER. CDR3 size: 15 residues. After removal of 4 bases from V and 0 bases from J, the junction contained 5 bases not matched to a gene. This chain's CDR3 is CASSRGTNYQETQYF. The CDR3 DNA sequence: TGCGCCAGCAGCCGCGGGACTAATTACCAAGAGACCCAGTACTTC.

This clonotype was detected many times. The V gene is TRBV30, the J gene TRBJ2-7; 10 bases are a match to TRBD1. The ends lost 7 bases at V and 5 bases at J; junction bases unmatched: 8. Germline values: CDR1 GTSNPN, CDR2 SVGIG (reference sequence). This CDR3 is built from 13 residues. The CDR3 is CASTRDRGNEQYF. As DNA, the CDR3 is TGTGCCTCCACCCGGGACAGGGGAAACGAGCAGTACTTC.